This paragraph reports one T cell receptor beta chain. The data were obtained in a study of control samples from healthy donors and cancer patients. Assay used: immunoSEQ multiplex PCR; TCRdb lists only in-frame clones, some missing. Altogether approximately 100,000 clones are present, 75% to 95% being singletons, with the ten largest covering about 4%. Per germline, CDR1 SGHTA and CDR2 FQGTGA. The ends were cut back, 5 bases at V and 5 bases at J, with 6 bases in the middle. The CDR3 extends over 11 amino acids. The clonotype comes from a young woman in good health. The sequencing input was blood. This rearrangement joins TRBV7-3 to TRBJ1-1; D perhaps matches TRBD1 (5 bases). CDR3 protein: CASSRQTEAFF. For the CDR3, the DNA is TGTGCCAGCAGCCGACAGACTGAAGCTTTCTTT.